This record covers a single T cell receptor (beta chain). What it binds is not known. The data belong to a study of CD8 T cells in ankylosing spondylitis. Study-wide results and caveats: It appeared that ankylosing spondylitis blood was characterized by a TCR beta motif of about 8 highly homologous variants.

Germline CDR1 reads ENHRY; CDR2 reads SYGVKD. Trimming shortened V by 4 bases and J by 4 bases, and 11 bases separated the two germline ends. The CDR3 is 14 amino acids. TCRdb re-analysed the 5' RACE reads in MiXCR, keeping a single row per CDR3 protein. The sample lists about 120,000 distinct CDR3 sequences, roughly 13% occurring once. The TCR originated in a female donor with ankylosing spondylitis or in good health (not recorded which). Sequenced sample: blood, either unsorted or a sorted T cell fraction (not recorded which). The chain has TRBV10-3 and TRBJ2-1, with a possible D match to TRBD2 (5 bases). The CDR3 reads CAISAAAAYNEQFF. The CDR3 DNA is TGTGCCATCAGTGCAGCAGCGGCTTACAATGAGCAGTTCTTC.